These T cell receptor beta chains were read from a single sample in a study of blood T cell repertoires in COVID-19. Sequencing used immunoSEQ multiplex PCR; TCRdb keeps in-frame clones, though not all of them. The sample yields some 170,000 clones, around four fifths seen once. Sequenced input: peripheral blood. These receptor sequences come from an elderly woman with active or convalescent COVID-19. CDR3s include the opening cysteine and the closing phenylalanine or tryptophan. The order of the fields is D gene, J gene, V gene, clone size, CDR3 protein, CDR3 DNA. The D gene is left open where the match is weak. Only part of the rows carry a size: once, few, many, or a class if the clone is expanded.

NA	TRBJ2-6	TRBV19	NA	CASSIVRGSGANVLTF	TGTGCCAGTAGTATAGTCAGGGGCTCTGGGGCCAACGTCCTGACTTTC
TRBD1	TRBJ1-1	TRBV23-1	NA	CASSQFIYPIAGQGITEAFF	TGCGCCAGCAGTCAATTCATTTATCCCATTGCGGGACAGGGTATCACTGAAGCTTTCTTT
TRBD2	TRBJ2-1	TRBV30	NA	CAWSRGGGWTEQFF	TGTGCCTGGAGTAGGGGCGGGGGATGGACTGAGCAGTTCTTC
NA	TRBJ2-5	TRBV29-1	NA	CSAVTGVGRETQYF	TGCAGCGCCGTAACAGGGGTGGGGAGGGAGACCCAGTACTTC
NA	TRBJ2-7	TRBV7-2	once	CASSLGQGTYEQYF	TGTGCCAGCAGCTTAGGGCAGGGGACCTACGAGCAGTACTTC
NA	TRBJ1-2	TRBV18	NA	CASSPPVQGEDGYTF	TGTGCCAGCTCACCACCAGTACAGGGAGAGGATGGCTACACCTTC
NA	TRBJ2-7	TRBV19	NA	CASSRDSSYEQYF	TGTGCCAGTAGTCGGGACTCATCCTACGAGCAGTACTTC
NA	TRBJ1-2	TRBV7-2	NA	CASSPTRDIRTYGYTF	TGTGCCAGCAGTCCAACCCGGGACATCCGAACCTATGGCTACACCTTC
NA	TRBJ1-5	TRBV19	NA	CASNIMGTKSNQPQHF	TGTGCCAGTAATATCATGGGGACTAAAAGCAATCAGCCCCAGCATTTT
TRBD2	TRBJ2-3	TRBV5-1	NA	CASSWTFGLGTDTQYF	TGCGCCAGCAGCTGGACCTTTGGACTAGGTACAGATACGCAGTATTTT
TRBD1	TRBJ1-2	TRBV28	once	CASSLFTGTGKSIGYTF	TGTGCCAGCAGTTTATTCACCGGGACAGGGAAAAGTATAGGCTACACCTTC
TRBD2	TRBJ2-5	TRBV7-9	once	CASSLEAGGQETQYF	TGTGCCAGCAGCTTAGAGGCGGGGGGGCAAGAGACCCAGTACTTC
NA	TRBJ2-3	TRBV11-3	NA	CASSLEPTGTQYF	TGTGCCAGCAGCTTAGAGCCTACTGGTACGCAGTATTTT
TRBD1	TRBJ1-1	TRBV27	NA	CASSPYGTVNTEAFF	TGTGCCAGCAGTCCGTACGGGACAGTCAACACTGAAGCTTTCTTT
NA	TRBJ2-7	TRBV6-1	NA	CASSEAQGGTYEQYF	TGTGCCAGCAGTGAAGCCCAGGGGGGAACCTACGAGCAGTACTTC
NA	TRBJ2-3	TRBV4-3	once	CASSPGLADTQYF	TGCGCCAGCAGCCCGGGACTGGCAGATACGCAGTATTTT
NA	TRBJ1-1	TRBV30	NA	CAWRTGGGTEAFF	TGTGCCTGGAGGACTGGGGGGGGGACTGAAGCTTTCTTT
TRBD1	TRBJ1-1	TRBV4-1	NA	CASSQDRDREKAFF	TGCGCCAGCAGCCAAGATCGGGACAGGGAAAAAGCTTTCTTT
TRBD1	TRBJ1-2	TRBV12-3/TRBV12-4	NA	CASSQGAGGYTF	TGTGCCAGCAGCCAGGGGGCTGGTGGCTACACCTTC
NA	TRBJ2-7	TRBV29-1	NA	CSVAEGVGYEQYF	TGCAGCGTTGCCGAGGGGGTTGGCTACGAGCAGTACTTC
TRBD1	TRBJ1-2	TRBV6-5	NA	CASSYTTGGNYGYTF	TGTGCCAGCAGTTACACTACAGGGGGCAACTATGGCTACACCTTC
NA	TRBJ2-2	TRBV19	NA	CASTPGQLNTGELFF	TGTGCCAGTACGCCTGGACAGCTCAACACCGGGGAGCTGTTTTTT
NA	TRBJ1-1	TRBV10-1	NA	CASSRGTEAFF	TGCGCCAGCAGTAGGGGAACTGAAGCTTTCTTT
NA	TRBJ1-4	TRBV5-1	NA	CASSLSGANEKLFF	TGCGCCAGCAGCTTGTCGGGGGCTAATGAAAAACTGTTTTTT
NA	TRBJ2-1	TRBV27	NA	CASTGGYNEQFF	TGTGCCAGCACTGGGGGGTACAATGAGCAGTTCTTC
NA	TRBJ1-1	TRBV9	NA	CASSPRKNTEAFF	TGTGCCAGCAGCCCCCGTAAGAACACTGAAGCTTTCTTT
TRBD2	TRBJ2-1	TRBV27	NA	CASKNLAGGNNEQFF	TGTGCCAGCAAAAACCTAGCGGGGGGAAACAATGAGCAGTTCTTC
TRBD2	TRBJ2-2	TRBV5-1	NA	CASSYGLAGRGGELFF	TGCGCCAGCAGCTACGGACTAGCTGGGAGGGGCGGGGAGCTGTTTTTT
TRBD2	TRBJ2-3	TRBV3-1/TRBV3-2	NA	CASSTIAGSTDTQYF	TGTGCCAGCAGCACTATAGCGGGGAGCACAGATACGCAGTATTTT
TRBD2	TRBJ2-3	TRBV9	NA	CASSAGSGGAEYTQYF	TGTGCCAGCAGCGCGGGGAGCGGGGGGGCCGAGTATACGCAGTATTTT
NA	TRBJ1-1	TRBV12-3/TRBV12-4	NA	CASSAQGITEAFF	TGTGCCAGCAGTGCCCAGGGGATCACTGAAGCTTTCTTT
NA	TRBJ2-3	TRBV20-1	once	CSASPAQYF	TGCAGTGCTTCTCCCGCGCAGTATTTT
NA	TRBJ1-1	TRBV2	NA	CASSEVGRGTTEAFF	TGTGCCAGCAGTGAAGTGGGGAGGGGTACTACTGAAGCTTTCTTT
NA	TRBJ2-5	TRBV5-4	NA	CATWGGGETQYF	TGTGCCACTTGGGGGGGCGGGGAGACCCAGTACTTC
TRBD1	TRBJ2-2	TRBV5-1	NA	CASSSPTGRDSNTGELFF	TGCGCCAGCAGCTCACCGACAGGAAGGGACAGCAACACCGGGGAGCTGTTTTTT
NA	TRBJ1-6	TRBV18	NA	CASSPLAQDSPLHF	TGTGCCAGCTCACCACTGGCCCAGGATTCACCCCTCCACTTT
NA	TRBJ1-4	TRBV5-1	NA	CASSLVPGGVEKLFF	TGCGCCAGCAGCTTGGTTCCGGGTGGAGTTGAAAAACTGTTTTTT
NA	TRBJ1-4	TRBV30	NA	CACIGTKGSPGFF	TGTGCCTGCATTGGTACCAAGGGGTCACCTGGGTTTTTT
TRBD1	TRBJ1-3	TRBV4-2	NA	CASSHGGQGDGNTIYF	TGTGCCAGCAGCCACGGCGGACAGGGGGATGGAAACACCATATATTTT
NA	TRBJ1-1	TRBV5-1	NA	CASSLTGKSSGEAFF	TGCGCCAGCAGCCTGACAGGCAAATCTTCTGGGGAAGCTTTCTTT
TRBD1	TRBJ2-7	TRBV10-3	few	CATTRGTGSEQYF	TGTGCCACAACACGCGGGACAGGGAGCGAGCAGTACTTC
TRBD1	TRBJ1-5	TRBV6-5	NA	CASSNQGASNQPQHF	TGTGCCAGCAGTAACCAGGGGGCAAGCAATCAGCCCCAGCATTTT
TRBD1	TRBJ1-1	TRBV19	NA	CASTQGGNTEAFF	TGTGCCAGTACCCAGGGGGGGAACACTGAAGCTTTCTTT
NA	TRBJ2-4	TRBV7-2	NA	CASSREGTSRNIQYF	TGTGCCAGCAGCCGCGAAGGGACAAGCAGGAACATTCAGTACTTC
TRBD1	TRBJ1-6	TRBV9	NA	CASSGTGNYNSPLHF	TGTGCCAGCAGTGGGACAGGAAATTATAATTCACCCCTCCACTTT
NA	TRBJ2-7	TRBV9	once	CASSSSGFEQYF	TGTGCCAGCAGCTCCTCGGGATTCGAGCAGTACTTC
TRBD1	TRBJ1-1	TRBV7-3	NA	CASSLRQGAYTEAFF	TGTGCCAGCAGCTTACGGCAGGGGGCTTACACTGAAGCTTTCTTT
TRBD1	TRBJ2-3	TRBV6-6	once	CASSSGQGRTDTQYF	TGTGCCAGCAGCTCCGGACAGGGGCGCACAGATACGCAGTATTTT
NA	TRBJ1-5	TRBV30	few	CAWSPPAVRQVGNQPQHF	TGTGCCTGGAGTCCACCGGCAGTTAGACAGGTGGGCAATCAGCCCCAGCATTTT
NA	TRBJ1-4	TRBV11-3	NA	CASSSKNKGANEKLFF	TGTGCCAGCAGCTCAAAGAATAAGGGAGCTAATGAAAAACTGTTTTTT
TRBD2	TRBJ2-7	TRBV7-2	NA	CASSSSGFYEQYF	TGTGCCAGCAGCTCTAGCGGGTTCTACGAGCAGTACTTC
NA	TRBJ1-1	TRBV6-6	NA	CASSYEGTGEAFF	TGTGCCAGCAGTTACGAGGGAACGGGTGAAGCTTTCTTT